This paragraph reports one TCR beta chain. This clonotype was recorded a few times. Its antigen is still unknown. Base-call qualities are not available, and no considerably larger clone is one nucleotide away. This entry comes from a study of response to subunit inactivated influenza vaccine listed by TCRdb under 2018. About the full investigation: The study used deep quantitative T cell receptor repertoire profiling to track responses to a trivalent subunit inactivated influenza vaccine. Study-wide conclusions, independent of this receptor: The authors suggested that each seasonal influenza vaccination may recruit only a limited number of new T cells.

The library was prepared using RT-PCR. The sequencing machine was an Illumina HiSeq 2500. TCRdb applied fastp at Q25 and MiXCR to the public reads, then kept only in-frame beta chains. Entries that share a CDR3 protein sequence are merged under the most common genes and DNA. Across this sample there are some 500,000 distinct CDR3 sequences, with about 25% seen only once. Of the sample, 1.5% to 2% falls within the top ten clones. V is cut back by 4 bases and J by 6 bases, with 7 bases in the junction unmatched. Measured from the cysteine to the phenylalanine, the CDR3 is 15 residues long. Only the CDR3 region is kept as DNA, spanning 45 bases read in frame from base 1. The germline V gene yields LGHNA for CDR1 and YNFKEQ for CDR2.

This clonotype originated in a man in his fifties who received an inactivated influenza vaccine. Donor details come from another sample of the same person, matched by shared clones. The sequence is built from TRBV4-2 and TRBJ2-1; TRBD1 agrees with 9 junctional bases. The sample consisted of CD4+ T cells sorted from PBMCs, taken about 5 days after vaccination. The sequenced DNA: TGTGCCAGCAGCCCGCGGGACAGGGATCTCAATGAGCAGTTCTTC. It is translated as CASSPRDRDLNEQFF.